Listed below are T cell receptor beta chains from one sample, sequenced in a study of regulatory T cells in long-lasting Graves disease. Each CDR3 protein is one row after TCRdb ran MiXCR on the multiplex PCR reads. The data show about 420,000 distinct CDR3 sequences, roughly 17% seen once. This sample also belongs to another study, concerning T cells in Graves' hyperthyroidism and ophthalmopathy.

The material sequenced was peripheral blood mononuclear cells (PBMCs), taken at new diagnosis, from a patient treated with antithyroid drugs. The receptors here all came from a woman aged 18-35 years with Graves disease. Each CDR3 is given with its conserved first and last residue. The D gene is left open where the match is weak. Clone size is not always given. Where it is, it says once, few, many or a class for expanded clones.

>TRBJ1-2|-|TRBV20-1|-
TGCAGTGCTAGTGGGGGGGCAGTTGAAGGCTACACCTTC
CSASGGAVEGYTF
>TRBJ1-5|few|TRBV28|-
TGTGCCAGCAGTTCGGGGGGTGCGGGCAATCAGCCCCAGCATTTT
CASSSGGAGNQPQHF
>TRBJ1-2|many|TRBV12-3/TRBV12-4|-
TGTGCCAGCACCCCTACCGGGGGGCAGGGGGGCTACACCTTC
CASTPTGGQGGYTF
>TRBJ2-7|many|TRBV28|-
TGTGCCACCAGGGAGTTCGAGCAGTACTTC
CATREFEQYF
>TRBJ1-1|many|TRBV11-3|-
TGTGCCAGCAGCTTAGTAATGGTGGACTGGGGTGAAGCTTTCTTT
CASSLVMVDWGEAFF
>TRBJ2-4|few|TRBV6-1|-
TGTGCCAGCAGGACCCCCGTGGGACTGATAGCCAAAAACATTCAGTACTTC
CASRTPVGLIAKNIQYF
>TRBJ2-7|many|TRBV6-1|TRBD2
TGTGCCGATAAAGGACTAGCCCTCTGCGAGCAGTACTTC
CADKGLALCEQYF
>TRBJ2-1|-|TRBV28|TRBD2
TGTGCCAGCAGTAGCGGGAGGTTTGAGCAGTTCTTC
CASSSGRFEQFF
>TRBJ1-1|many|TRBV6-2/TRBV6-3|-
TGTGCCAGCACCCTCACCCTCAACCGAGCGAACACTGAAGCTTTCTTT
CASTLTLNRANTEAFF
>TRBJ2-5|-|TRBV4-3|-
TGCGCCAGCAGCCAAGATCTGGGGGAAGAGACCCAGTACTTC
CASSQDLGEETQYF
>TRBJ1-3|-|TRBV7-9|-
TGTGCCAGCAGCTTAGAGGAGGGCTCTGGAAACACCATATATTTT
CASSLEEGSGNTIYF
>TRBJ2-2|many|TRBV27|TRBD2
TGTGCCAGCAGGATACTGGGACTAGCGGAGGTCGGGGAGCTGTTTTTT
CASRILGLAEVGELFF
>TRBJ2-2|many|TRBV2|-
TGTGCCAGCGAGCCCGCCTTGGGCGGGGAGCTGTTTTTT
CASEPALGGELFF
>TRBJ2-1|many|TRBV6-2/TRBV6-3|TRBD2
TGTGCCAGCAGCGGGACTAGCGGTTTCTACAATGAGCAGTTCTTC
CASSGTSGFYNEQFF
>TRBJ2-5|many|TRBV19|-
TGTGCCAGTAGTCCGGCCCGACAGACTAAAGAGACCCAGTACTTC
CASSPARQTKETQYF
>TRBJ2-7|-|TRBV6-1|TRBD1
TGTGCCAGCAGAATCCGACAGGGGAGAACCTACGAGCAGTACTTC
CASRIRQGRTYEQYF
>TRBJ2-5|many|TRBV2|-
TGTGCCAGCAATAGGGGGGGGAGACAAGAGACCCAGTACTTC
CASNRGGRQETQYF
>TRBJ2-7|many|TRBV5-1|TRBD1
TGCGCCAGCAGCCACTCTCCGGGACAGGGAACCGAGCAGTACTTC
CASSHSPGQGTEQYF
>TRBJ2-7|many|TRBV7-2|TRBD2
TGTGCCAGCAGCTTATCGGGAGGGGCCTCCTACGAGCAGTACTTC
CASSLSGGASYEQYF
>TRBJ1-2|many|TRBV11-2|-
TGTGCCAGCAGCTTTGGGGACACCACTAACTATGGCTACACCTTC
CASSFGDTTNYGYTF
>TRBJ1-6|-|TRBV3-1|TRBD1
TGTGCCAGCAGCCAGGAGGACAGGGGTAATTCACCCCTCCACTTT
CASSQEDRGNSPLHF
>TRBJ2-7|many|TRBV20-1|-
TGCAGTGCTAGAAACAGGCTTTACGAGCAGTACTTC
CSARNRLYEQYF
>TRBJ1-2|many|TRBV3-1|-
TGTGCCAGCAGCCAGGGTTATGGCTACACCTTC
CASSQGYGYTF
>TRBJ2-1|many|TRBV15|TRBD1
TGTGCCACCAGCAGGGACAGGGGCAATGAGCAGTTCTTC
CATSRDRGNEQFF
>TRBJ2-7|many|TRBV12-3/TRBV12-4|TRBD2
TGTGCCAGCACCTTAGCGGGAGCACAAGTCGAGCAGTACTTC
CASTLAGAQVEQYF
>TRBJ2-3|-|TRBV27|-
TGTGCCAGCAGTTTATTGGGGCAAGCAGAAACAGATACGCAGTATTTT
CASSLLGQAETDTQYF
>TRBJ2-5|many|TRBV29-1|TRBD2
TGCAGCGTTGCGTGGACTAGTTTTCAAGAGACCCAGTACTTC
CSVAWTSFQETQYF
>TRBJ1-6|few|TRBV27|TRBD1
TGTGCCAGCAGTCTCTTGACAGGGGGCGATTCACCCCTCCACTTT
CASSLLTGGDSPLHF
>TRBJ2-5|few|TRBV7-8|-
TGTGCCAGCAGCTTAGAGGGCACCTGGTACCAAGAGACCCAGTACTTC
CASSLEGTWYQETQYF
>TRBJ1-1|few|TRBV10-3|-
TGTGCCATCAGTGACTCTCAGGGTACTGAAGCTTTCTTT
CAISDSQGTEAFF
>TRBJ2-7|many|TRBV7-2|-
TGTGCCAGCAGAAAAGACGTAGGATGGTACGAGCAGTACTTC
CASRKDVGWYEQYF
>TRBJ1-4|few|TRBV7-2|TRBD1
TGTGCCAGCAGGACACGCGGGACGACAGGGGAACTGTTTTTT
CASRTRGTTGELFF
>TRBJ1-5|few|TRBV2|-
TGTGCCAGCCAGAGACAGAATAGCAATCAGCCCCAGCATTTT
CASQRQNSNQPQHF
>TRBJ1-1|-|TRBV25-1|-
TGTGCCAGCAGTGTAGGGGGTTGGGGTGTCTTT
CASSVGGWGVF
>TRBJ2-1|few|TRBV2|-
TGTGCCAGCGGGAGGGTCAGGGGGCAAGACAATGAGCAGTTCTTC
CASGRVRGQDNEQFF
>TRBJ1-1|many|TRBV30|-
TGTGCCTGGAGTCGGGGGGAGAGAGACACTGAAGCTTTCTTT
CAWSRGERDTEAFF
>TRBJ1-4|few|TRBV6-1|-
TGTGCCAGCAGTGGGAGTGAAAAACTGTTTTTT
CASSGSEKLFF
>TRBJ1-5|-|TRBV28|-
TGTGCCAGCAGTTTATTCCAGGAGGGCAATCAGCCCCAGCATTTT
CASSLFQEGNQPQHF
>TRBJ2-1|many|TRBV7-9|TRBD2
TGTGCCAGCAGCCCAGGGACTAGCGGGAGGGATGAGCAGTTCTTC
CASSPGTSGRDEQFF
>TRBJ2-4|many|TRBV28|-
TGTGCCAGCAGTTTCGGATGGGCCGGAGAACTAGCCAAAAACATTCAGTACTTC
CASSFGWAGELAKNIQYF
>TRBJ1-5|many|TRBV12-3/TRBV12-4|-
TGTGCCAGCAGTTTATATACGACAGCTAGCAATCAGCCCCAGCATTTT
CASSLYTTASNQPQHF
>TRBJ1-2|few|TRBV27|-
TGTGCCAGCAGTCCCTCTCCGTCCGGGGATAACTATGGCTACACCTTC
CASSPSPSGDNYGYTF
>TRBJ2-7|-|TRBV4-1|-
TGCGCCAGCAGCCAAGATCGAAGCGTCAGGGGTTCGGAGCAGTACTTC
CASSQDRSVRGSEQYF
>TRBJ2-7|many|TRBV11-2|-
TGTGCCAGCACTGGAATTAAATGGGGGGCCGTCGAGCAGTACTTC
CASTGIKWGAVEQYF
>TRBJ2-6|-|TRBV5-6|-
TGTGCCAGCGGGAGGATAAGCTCTGGGGCCAACGTCCTGACTTTC
CASGRISSGANVLTF
>TRBJ1-2|many|TRBV20-1|-
TGCAGTGCTAGCCTGAACAGGGCCGGCTATGGCTACACCTTC
CSASLNRAGYGYTF
>TRBJ1-2|few|TRBV5-1|-
TGCGCCAGCAGGACAGCTAATAACTATGGCTACACCTTC
CASRTANNYGYTF
>TRBJ2-1|many|TRBV29-1|-
TGCAGCGTTGTCGGGAGAATGAGGAATGAGCAGTTCTTC
CSVVGRMRNEQFF
>TRBJ2-4|few|TRBV6-1|-
TGTGCCAGCAGCCCGGTAATAGCCAAAAACATTCAGTACTTC
CASSPVIAKNIQYF
>TRBJ1-4|-|TRBV20-1|-
TGCAGTGCTAGTATGTCGTTTGCAACTAATGAAAAACTGTTTTTT
CSASMSFATNEKLFF